The rows below give T cell receptor beta chains drawn from one sample of a study of blood T cell repertoires in COVID-19. Using immunoSEQ multiplex PCR, the repertoire was profiled, and TCRdb retains in-frame clones only, with some absent. The sample includes about 130,000 clones, over 80% seen only once; the top ten take roughly 18%. The sequenced material came from PBMCs or T cells enriched from blood (not recorded which). Receptors were obtained from a man younger than 40 who had recovered from COVID-19. Both conserved end residues are part of each CDR3. A D gene is named only where the DNA matches it firmly. For some rows the clone size is stated as once, few or many, or as a class when expanded; others skip it.

j_call clone_size v_call d_call cdr3_nt cdr3_aa
TRBJ2-3 - TRBV30 TRBD1 TGTGCCTGGAGTCCGACAGGGGTGGATACGCAGTATTTT CAWSPTGVDTQYF
TRBJ2-1 - TRBV4-1 TRBD1 TGCGCCAGCAGCCTTTACGGGACAGGGGTCAGGAATGAGCAGTTCTTC CASSLYGTGVRNEQFF
TRBJ1-5 - TRBV6-1 - TGTGCCAGCAGTGAAGGACAGAATAGCAATCAGCCCCAGCATTTT CASSEGQNSNQPQHF
TRBJ1-5 - TRBV20-1 TRBD1 TGCAGTGCTAGTCCGGGACAGAATTATAGCAATCAGCCCCAGCATTTT CSASPGQNYSNQPQHF
TRBJ1-5 - TRBV6-5 - TGTGCCAGCAGACAGGGAGGGACTAATCAGCCCCAGCATTTT CASRQGGTNQPQHF
TRBJ2-2 - TRBV4-2 - TGTGCCAGCAGCCAAGATAGGAGGGGCGCGAACACCGGGGAGCTGTTTTTT CASSQDRRGANTGELFF
TRBJ2-7 - TRBV5-1 TRBD1 TGCGCCAGCAGCCCCGGGCAGGGGGCCCCCTACGAGCAGTACTTC CASSPGQGAPYEQYF
TRBJ2-5 once TRBV14 TRBD2 TGTGCCAGCAGCCAAGCCGGGATGGGCGGGGGGACCCAGTACTTC CASSQAGMGGGTQYF
TRBJ2-3 once TRBV9 - TGTGCCAGCAGCGTAGTAGGCACAGATACGCAGTATTTT CASSVVGTDTQYF
TRBJ1-1 - TRBV19 - TGTGCCAGTAATACAGGGATGAACACTGAAGCTTTCTTT CASNTGMNTEAFF
TRBJ1-1 once TRBV5-1 TRBD1 TGCGCCAGCAGCTTGGCCACGACAGGGGGCACTGAAGCTTTCTTT CASSLATTGGTEAFF
TRBJ1-3 - TRBV15 - TGTGCCACCAGCAGAGATCTCTCCTCTGGAAACACCATATATTTT CATSRDLSSGNTIYF
TRBJ1-1 - TRBV7-9 TRBD1 TGTGCCAGCAGCTTCATTCGGGACAGTCCTGAAGCTTTCTTT CASSFIRDSPEAFF
TRBJ2-1 - TRBV7-6 TRBD2 TGTGCCAGCAGCTTTTCGGGACTAGCGGGGTACTACAATGAGCAGTTCTTC CASSFSGLAGYYNEQFF
TRBJ1-2 - TRBV6-5 TRBD1 TGTGCCAGCAGTCTGGGGACAGGGGGAAATGGCTACACCTTC CASSLGTGGNGYTF
TRBJ1-5 - TRBV12-5 TRBD1 TGTGCTAGTGGCCAAGACAGGGGGCATAGCAATCAGCCCCAGCATTTT CASGQDRGHSNQPQHF
TRBJ2-5 - TRBV23-1 TRBD1 TGCGCCAGCAGACCCGACAGGGCAAAGACCCAGTACTTC CASRPDRAKTQYF
TRBJ2-3 - TRBV30 - TGTGCCTGGAGTGCGGTGGTTACATCGGGAGATACGCAGTATTTT CAWSAVVTSGDTQYF
TRBJ2-3 - TRBV7-6 TRBD2 TGTGCCAGCAGCCCGAGCGGGGGCGGAGGAGATACGCAGTATTTT CASSPSGGGGDTQYF
TRBJ2-1 - TRBV21-1 - TGTGCCAGCACCCAGACAGGTCGGTACAATGAGCAGTTCTTC CASTQTGRYNEQFF
TRBJ1-4 - TRBV6-2/TRBV6-3 - TGTGCCAGCAGTTACTCGAAGACATTTGGTGGAAAACTGTTTTTT CASSYSKTFGGKLFF
TRBJ1-5 - TRBV7-2 - TGTGCCAGCAGCTTAGACAGCCACACGGATCAGCCCCAGCATTTT CASSLDSHTDQPQHF
TRBJ1-1 - TRBV19 TRBD1 TGTGCCAGTGTAAGGGGGCAGGAAAACACTGAAGCTTTCTTT CASVRGQENTEAFF
TRBJ1-2 - TRBV3-1/TRBV3-2 - TGTGCCAGCAGCCTCCACAGGGATGATGGCTACACCTTC CASSLHRDDGYTF
TRBJ2-3 - TRBV5-6 TRBD2 TGTGCCAGCAGCTTCTTGACTAGCGGGGGAGCAGATACGCAGTATTTT CASSFLTSGGADTQYF
TRBJ2-1 - TRBV27 TRBD2 TGTGCCAGCAGGCGACTAGCGGGATACAATGAGCAGTTCTTC CASRRLAGYNEQFF
TRBJ2-3 - TRBV5-4 - TGTGCCAGCAGCTTGAGCTCAACCGGAGTGCCAGATACGCAGTATTTT CASSLSSTGVPDTQYF
TRBJ2-3 - TRBV30 - TGTGCCTGGAGTCATGGCCAGGGCACCACAGATACGCAGTATTTT CAWSHGQGTTDTQYF
TRBJ1-1 once TRBV7-9 TRBD1 TGTGCCAGCAGCCCCCGGGCAGGGGGATCTGAAGCTTTCTTT CASSPRAGGSEAFF
TRBJ2-5 - TRBV11-3 TRBD1 TGTGCCAGCAGCCGGGACAGCGTAGAGACCCAGTACTTC CASSRDSVETQYF
TRBJ2-4 - TRBV20-1 TRBD2 TGCAGTGCTAGTGGGGGACTAGCGGTAGCCAAAAACATTCAGTACTTC CSASGGLAVAKNIQYF
TRBJ1-2 - TRBV29-1 TRBD1 TGCAGCGCTCGATACAGGGGGATATATGGCTACACCTTC CSARYRGIYGYTF
TRBJ1-6 - TRBV18 TRBD1 TGTGCCAGCTCCCCGGTCCTATATACAGGGGGTAATTCACCCCTCCACTTT CASSPVLYTGGNSPLHF
TRBJ2-1 - TRBV2 - TGTGCCAGCAAGTTGAACAGATACAATGAGCAGTTCTTC CASKLNRYNEQFF
TRBJ1-1 - TRBV5-6 - TGTGCCAGCAGTTGGGCGGGGGCTGAAGCTTTCTTT CASSWAGAEAFF
TRBJ2-5 once TRBV4-2 TRBD2 TGTGCCAGCAGCCAACTTAGCGGGGGACCGGAGACCCAGTACTTC CASSQLSGGPETQYF
TRBJ2-3 - TRBV14 TRBD1 TGTGCCAGCAGCCAAGGACAGGGTCGAGATACGCAGTATTTT CASSQGQGRDTQYF
TRBJ1-5 - TRBV19 - TGTGCCAGTAGTATAGATGAGGGTCAGCCCCAGCATTTT CASSIDEGQPQHF
TRBJ2-5 - TRBV4-2 TRBD1 TGTGCCAGCAGCCCCCGGACAGGAGCACAAGAGACCCAGTACTTC CASSPRTGAQETQYF
TRBJ2-1 - TRBV3-1/TRBV3-2 TRBD1 TGTGCCAGCAGCCAAGAGGGCCCGGGACAGGGACCGAATGAGCAGTTCTTC CASSQEGPGQGPNEQFF
TRBJ2-7 - TRBV28 TRBD2 TGTGCCAGCAGTTCCCCCGGGACTAGCGGGAGAAACGAGCAGTACTTC CASSSPGTSGRNEQYF
TRBJ1-3 - TRBV7-9 - TGTGCCAGCAGCCCCTTCGCGCAACGGGGAACGTCCGGAAACACCATATATTTT CASSPFAQRGTSGNTIYF
TRBJ2-1 - TRBV6-2/TRBV6-3 TRBD2 TGTGCCAGCAGTAACCGACTAGCGGGGGCTTTTGAGCAGTTCTTC CASSNRLAGAFEQFF
TRBJ2-3 - TRBV2 TRBD2 TGTGCCAGCAAGAAGGCTAGCGGGAGCACAGATACGCAGTATTTT CASKKASGSTDTQYF
TRBJ2-5 - TRBV18 TRBD1 TGTGCCAGCTCAAGAGGACAGGAAGAGACCCAGTACTTC CASSRGQEETQYF
TRBJ1-4 - TRBV12-3/TRBV12-4 TRBD1 TGTGCCAGCAGTTTGACAGGGTATGAAAAACTGTTTTTT CASSLTGYEKLFF
TRBJ1-1 - TRBV19 - TGTGCCAGTAGTATCCGACACCACGCTGAAGCTTTCTTT CASSIRHHAEAFF
TRBJ1-1 - TRBV18 - TGTGCCAGCTCATTTATAGCGAACACTGAAGCTTTCTTT CASSFIANTEAFF
TRBJ2-5 - TRBV3-1/TRBV3-2 TRBD2 TGTGCCAGCAGCCTAAGACTAGCGGGATACCAAGAGACCCAGTACTTC CASSLRLAGYQETQYF
TRBJ1-1 - TRBV30 - TGTGCCTCGACTCCCGGCAGCTTGAACACTGAAGCTTTCTTT CASTPGSLNTEAFF
TRBJ2-5 - TRBV15 - TGTGCCACCAGCAGAGTTCGTGGACACCTCGGGGAGACCCAGTACTTC CATSRVRGHLGETQYF
TRBJ1-4 - TRBV6-5 TRBD1 TGTGCCAGCGGGAACAGGGGTCTTAATGAAAAACTGTTTTTT CASGNRGLNEKLFF
TRBJ2-5 - TRBV30 - TGTGCCTGGAGTTCTTGGGGGGTAAAGACCCAGTACTTC CAWSSWGVKTQYF
TRBJ1-1 many TRBV7-9 - TGTGCCAGCAGCTGGGAGGGGCGCGACACTGAAGCTTTCTTT CASSWEGRDTEAFF
TRBJ1-2 many TRBV24-1 TRBD1 TGTGCCACCAGTGACCGCGACAGGGGAAGCGGCTACACCTTC CATSDRDRGSGYTF
TRBJ2-7 - TRBV9 - TGTGCCAGCAGCGTAGACTCCCTCTCCTACGAGCAGTACTTC CASSVDSLSYEQYF
TRBJ1-6 - TRBV18 - TGTGCCAGCTCACCAACGGGGGAAAATAATTCACCCCTCCACTTT CASSPTGENNSPLHF
TRBJ2-2 - TRBV4-1 TRBD2 TGCGCCAGCAGCCAAGTCCTAGCGGCTACAGGCGGGGAGCTGTTTTTT CASSQVLAATGGELFF